The clone carrying this T cell receptor beta chain was counted at least ten times. Its antigen is unknown. One entry per CDR3 protein results from TCRdb running MiXCR on the reads. Here the sample spans under 200,000 distinct CDR3 sequences, 28% being singletons. There are 14 residues in the CDR3. From germline, CDR1 is MNHEY and CDR2 SVGEGT. The ends were cut back, 2 bases at V and 4 bases at J, with 8 bases in the middle. The data were obtained in a study of T cell repertoires in cytomegalovirus infection. General study points: Ex vivo responses were dominated by HLA-C-restricted CMV-specific TCR beta clonotypes. Cumulative frequency of public TCR beta families picked out carriers of CMV plus the relevant HLA.

The receptor's source is a human donor in good health (CMV status not recorded). Some clones in this sample may be carry-over from other donors' samples. Sequenced input: PBMCs. The chain couples TRBV6-2 or TRBV6-3 to TRBJ2-2; no reliable D call. CDR3 sequence: CASSYVQRTGELFF. The CDR3 DNA is TGTGCCAGCAGTTACGTACAGCGCACCGGGGAGCTGTTTTTT.